Sequencing of this T cell receptor beta chain was carried out in a study of graft-versus-host responses after intestinal transplantation. Profiling relied on immunoSEQ multiplex PCR, and the TCRdb table lists in-frame clones only, not all of them. Of under 100,000 clones in the sample, roughly 93% were seen once. Trimming at V came to 3 bases and at J to 5 bases, leaving 3 bases not matched to a gene. This CDR3 region has 14 residues. Germline CDR1 is SGHRS and CDR2 is YFSETQ. Concerning this clone itself: What it binds is unknown.

This TCR derives from a human donor who was the organ donor for an intestinal transplant. This sample comprised unstimulated CD8+ T cells sorted from spleen or lymph node cells, obtained before transplant. The chain combines TRBV5-1 with TRBJ2-5; 11 positions match TRBD1. The CDR3 sequence is CASSSRDRGETQYF. The CDR3 region has the DNA TGCGCCAGCAGCTCCCGGGACAGGGGGGAGACCCAGTACTTC.